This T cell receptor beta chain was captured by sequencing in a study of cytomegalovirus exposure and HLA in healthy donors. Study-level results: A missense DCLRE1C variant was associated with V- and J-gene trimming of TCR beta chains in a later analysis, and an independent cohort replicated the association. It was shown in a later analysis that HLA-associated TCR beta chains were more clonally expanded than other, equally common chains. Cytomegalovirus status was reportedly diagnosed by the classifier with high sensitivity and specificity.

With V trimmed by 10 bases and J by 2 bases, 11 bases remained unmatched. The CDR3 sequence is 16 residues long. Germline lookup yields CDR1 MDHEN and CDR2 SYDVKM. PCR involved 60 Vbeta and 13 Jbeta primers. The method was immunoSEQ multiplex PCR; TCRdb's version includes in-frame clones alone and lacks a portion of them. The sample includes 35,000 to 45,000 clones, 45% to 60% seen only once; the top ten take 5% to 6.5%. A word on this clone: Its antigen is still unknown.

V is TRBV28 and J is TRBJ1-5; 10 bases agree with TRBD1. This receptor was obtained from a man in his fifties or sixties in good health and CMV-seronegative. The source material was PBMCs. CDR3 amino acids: CATTDRGLRGNQPQHF. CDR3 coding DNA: TGTGCCACCACCGACAGGGGGCTTAGGGGCAATCAGCCCCAGCATTTT.